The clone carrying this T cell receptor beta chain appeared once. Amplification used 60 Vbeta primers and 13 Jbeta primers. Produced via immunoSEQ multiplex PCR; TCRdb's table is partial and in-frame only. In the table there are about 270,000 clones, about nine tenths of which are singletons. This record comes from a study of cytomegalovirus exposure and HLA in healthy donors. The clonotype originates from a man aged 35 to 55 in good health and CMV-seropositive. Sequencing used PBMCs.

The DNA of the CDR3 is TGTGCCAGCAGCTCGAACGGGGGACGACTCAACAATGAGCAGTTCTTC. Its translation: CASSSNGGRLNNEQFF. The chain carries TRBV2 and TRBJ2-1; weak D call: TRBD2 (6 bases). V was clipped by 6 bases and J by 5 bases, with 20 bases between them. The CDR3 length is 16 residues. Germline V gene sequence: CDR1 SNHLY, CDR2 FYNNEI.